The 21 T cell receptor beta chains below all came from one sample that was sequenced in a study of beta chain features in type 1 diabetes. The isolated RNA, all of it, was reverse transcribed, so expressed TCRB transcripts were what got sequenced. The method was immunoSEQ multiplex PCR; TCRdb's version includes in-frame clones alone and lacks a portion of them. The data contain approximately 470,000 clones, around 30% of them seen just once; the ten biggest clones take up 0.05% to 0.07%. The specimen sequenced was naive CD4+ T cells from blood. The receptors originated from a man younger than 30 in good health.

This CDR3 is CSVHREIHNEQFF. The CDR3, as DNA: TGCAGCGTCCACAGGGAAATTCACAATGAGCAGTTCTTC. V gene TRBV29-1 combines with J gene TRBJ2-1; possible D gene TRBD1, 6 bases. The CDR3 is 13 amino acids. V was cut by 6 bases and J by 5 bases, with 14 bases left in between. Germline V lookup: CDR1 SQVTM, CDR2 ANQGSEA.

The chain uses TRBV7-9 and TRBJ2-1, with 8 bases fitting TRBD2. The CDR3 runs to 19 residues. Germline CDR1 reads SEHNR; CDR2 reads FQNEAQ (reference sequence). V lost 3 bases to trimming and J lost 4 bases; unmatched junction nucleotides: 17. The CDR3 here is CASSFILTSGEGAYNEQFF. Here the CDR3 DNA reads TGTGCCAGCAGCTTTATTCTAACTAGCGGAGAAGGGGCTTACAATGAGCAGTTCTTC.

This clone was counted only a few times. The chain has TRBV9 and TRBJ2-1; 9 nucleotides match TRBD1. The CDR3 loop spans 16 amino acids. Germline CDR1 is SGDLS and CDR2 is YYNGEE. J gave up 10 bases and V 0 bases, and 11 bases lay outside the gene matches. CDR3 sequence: CASSVGGTGNYGEQFF. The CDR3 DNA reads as TGTGCCAGCAGCGTAGGGGGGACAGGGAATTATGGAGAGCAGTTCTTC. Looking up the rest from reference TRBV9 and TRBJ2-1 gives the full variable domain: DSGVTQTPKHLITATGQRVTLRCSPRSGDLSVYWYQQSLDQGLQFLIQYYNGEERAKGNILERFSAQQFPDLHSELNLSSLELGDSALYFCASSVGGTGNYGEQFFGPGTRLTVL.

CDR3 bases: TGTGCCAGCAGTGCCCGAGGAGGACAGGGGGTCTACGAGCAGTACTTC. Its translation: CASSARGGQGVYEQYF. The J gene is TRBJ2-7, the V gene TRBV28; 10 bases are shared with TRBD1. The CDR3 totals 16 residues. CDR1 and CDR2 (germline): MDHEN, SYDVKM. After removal of 5 bases from V and 3 bases from J, the junction contained 10 bases not matched to a gene.

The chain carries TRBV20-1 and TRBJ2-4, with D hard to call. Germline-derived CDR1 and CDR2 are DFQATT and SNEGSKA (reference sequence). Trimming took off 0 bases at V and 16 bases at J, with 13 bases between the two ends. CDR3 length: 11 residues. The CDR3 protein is CSARDWADTYF. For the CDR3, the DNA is TGCAGTGCTAGAGATTGGGCAGACACTTACTTC.

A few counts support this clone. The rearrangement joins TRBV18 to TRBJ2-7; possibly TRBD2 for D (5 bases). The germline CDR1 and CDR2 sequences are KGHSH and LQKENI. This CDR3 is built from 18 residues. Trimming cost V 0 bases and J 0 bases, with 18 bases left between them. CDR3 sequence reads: CASSPPDFPGGHSYEQYF. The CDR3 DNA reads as TGTGCCAGCTCACCACCGGACTTTCCTGGCGGCCACTCCTACGAGCAGTACTTC. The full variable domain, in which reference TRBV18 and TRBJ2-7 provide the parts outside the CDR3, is NAGVMQNPRHLVRRRGQEARLRCSPMKGHSHVYWYRQLPEEGLKFMVYLQKENIIDESGMPKERFSAEFPKEGPSILRIQQVVRGDSAAYFCASSPPDFPGGHSYEQYFGPGTRLTVT.

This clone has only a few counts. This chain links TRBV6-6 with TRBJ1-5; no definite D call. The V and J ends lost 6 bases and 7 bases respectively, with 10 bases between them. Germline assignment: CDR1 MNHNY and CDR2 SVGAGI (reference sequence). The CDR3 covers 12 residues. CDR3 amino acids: CASSPPTQPQHF. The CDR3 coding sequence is TGTGCCAGCAGCCCACCGACGCAGCCCCAGCATTTT.

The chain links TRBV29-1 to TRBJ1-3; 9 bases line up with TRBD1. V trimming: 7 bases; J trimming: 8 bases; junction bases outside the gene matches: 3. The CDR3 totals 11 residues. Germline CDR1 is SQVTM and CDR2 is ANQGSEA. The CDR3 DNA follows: TGCAGCGCCGACAGGGGGGACACCATATATTTT. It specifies CSADRGDTIYF.

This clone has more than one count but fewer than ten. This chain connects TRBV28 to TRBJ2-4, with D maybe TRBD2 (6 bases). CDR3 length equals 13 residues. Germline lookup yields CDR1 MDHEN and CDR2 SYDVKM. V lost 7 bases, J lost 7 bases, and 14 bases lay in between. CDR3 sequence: CASTPGGENIQYF. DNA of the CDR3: TGTGCCAGCACGCCAGGCGGGGAGAACATTCAGTACTTC. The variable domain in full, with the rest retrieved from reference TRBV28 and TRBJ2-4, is DVKVTQSSRYLVKRTGEKVFLECVQDMDHENMFWYRQDPGLGLRLIYFSYDVKMKEKGDIPEGYSVSREKKERFSLILESASTNQTSMYLCASTPGGENIQYFGAGTRLSVL.

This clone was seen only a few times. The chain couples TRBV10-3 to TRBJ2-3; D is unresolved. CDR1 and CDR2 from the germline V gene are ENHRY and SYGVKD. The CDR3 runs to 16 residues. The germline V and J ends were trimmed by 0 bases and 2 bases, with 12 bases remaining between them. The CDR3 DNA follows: TGTGCCATCAGTGAGTCGAAGGTATCGAACACAGATACGCAGTATTTT. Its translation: CAISESKVSNTDTQYF.

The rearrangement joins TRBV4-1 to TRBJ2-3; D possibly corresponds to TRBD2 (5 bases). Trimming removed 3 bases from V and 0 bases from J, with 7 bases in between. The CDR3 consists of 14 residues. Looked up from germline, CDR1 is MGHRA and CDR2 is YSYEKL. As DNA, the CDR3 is TGCGCCAGCAGCCAGAGGACTAGCACAGATACGCAGTATTTT. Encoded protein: CASSQRTSTDTQYF.

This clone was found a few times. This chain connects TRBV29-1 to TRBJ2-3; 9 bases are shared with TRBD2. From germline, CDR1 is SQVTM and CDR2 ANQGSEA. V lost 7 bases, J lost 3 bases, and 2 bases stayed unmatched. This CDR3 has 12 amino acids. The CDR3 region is CSGLAGTDTQYF. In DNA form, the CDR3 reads TGCAGCGGTCTAGCGGGAACAGATACGCAGTATTTT.

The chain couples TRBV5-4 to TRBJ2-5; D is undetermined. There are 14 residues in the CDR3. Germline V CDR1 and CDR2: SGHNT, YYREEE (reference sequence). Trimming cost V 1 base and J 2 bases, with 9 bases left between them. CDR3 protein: CASSLLLVQETQYF. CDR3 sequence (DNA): TGTGCCAGCAGCTTGCTTCTGGTACAAGAGACCCAGTACTTC.

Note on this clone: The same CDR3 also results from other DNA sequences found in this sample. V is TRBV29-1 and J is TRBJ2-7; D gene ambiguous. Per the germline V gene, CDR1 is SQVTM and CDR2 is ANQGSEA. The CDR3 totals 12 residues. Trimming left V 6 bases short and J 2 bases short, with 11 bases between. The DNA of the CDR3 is TGCAGCGTCTCGGGCAATCCCTACGAGCAGTACTTC. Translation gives CSVSGNPYEQYF.

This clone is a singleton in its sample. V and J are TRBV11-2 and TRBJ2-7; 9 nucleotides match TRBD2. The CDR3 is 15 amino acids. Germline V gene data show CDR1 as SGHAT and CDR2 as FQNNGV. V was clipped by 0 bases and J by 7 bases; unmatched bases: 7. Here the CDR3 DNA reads TGTGCCAGCAGCTTAGAACTAGCGGGTTCAAGAGAGCAGTACTTC. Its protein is CASSLELAGSREQYF.

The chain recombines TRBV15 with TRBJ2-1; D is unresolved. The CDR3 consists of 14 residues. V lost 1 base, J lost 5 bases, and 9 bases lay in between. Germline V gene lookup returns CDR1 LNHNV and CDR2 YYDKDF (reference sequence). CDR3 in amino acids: CATSRGAYNNEQFF. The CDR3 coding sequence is TGTGCCACCAGCAGAGGGGCTTATAACAATGAGCAGTTCTTC.

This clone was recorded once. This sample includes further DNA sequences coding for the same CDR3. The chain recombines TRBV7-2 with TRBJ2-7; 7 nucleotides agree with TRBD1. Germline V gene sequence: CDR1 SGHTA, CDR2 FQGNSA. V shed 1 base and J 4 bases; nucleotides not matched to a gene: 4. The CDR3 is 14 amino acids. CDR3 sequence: CASSLGGTAYEQYF. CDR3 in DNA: TGTGCCAGCAGCTTAGGTGGGACAGCATACGAGCAGTACTTC.

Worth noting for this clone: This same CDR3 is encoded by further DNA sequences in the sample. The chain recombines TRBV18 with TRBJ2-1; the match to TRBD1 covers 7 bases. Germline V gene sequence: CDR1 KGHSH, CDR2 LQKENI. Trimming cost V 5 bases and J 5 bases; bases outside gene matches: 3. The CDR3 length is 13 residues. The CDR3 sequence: CASSLDRHNEQFF. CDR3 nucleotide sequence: TGTGCCAGCTCATTGGACAGGCACAATGAGCAGTTCTTC.

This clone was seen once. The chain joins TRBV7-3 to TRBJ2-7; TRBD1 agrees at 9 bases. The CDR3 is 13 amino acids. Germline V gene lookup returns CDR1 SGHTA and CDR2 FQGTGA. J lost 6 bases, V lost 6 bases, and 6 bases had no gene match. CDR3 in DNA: TGTGCCAGCAGGAGGACAGGGGAGGCCGAGCAGTACTTC. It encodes CASRRTGEAEQYF.

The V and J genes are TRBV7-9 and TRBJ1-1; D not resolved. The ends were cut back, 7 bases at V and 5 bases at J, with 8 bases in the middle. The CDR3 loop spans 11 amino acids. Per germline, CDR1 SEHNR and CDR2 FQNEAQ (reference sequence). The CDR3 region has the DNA TGTGCCAGCATCCTGGAGACTGAAGCTTTCTTT. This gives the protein CASILETEAFF.

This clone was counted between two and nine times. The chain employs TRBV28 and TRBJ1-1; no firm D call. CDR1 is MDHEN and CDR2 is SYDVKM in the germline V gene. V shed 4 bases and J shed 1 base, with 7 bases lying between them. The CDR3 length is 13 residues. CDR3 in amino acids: CASSSRSNTEAFF. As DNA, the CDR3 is TGTGCCAGCAGTTCCCGGTCGAACACTGAAGCTTTCTTT.